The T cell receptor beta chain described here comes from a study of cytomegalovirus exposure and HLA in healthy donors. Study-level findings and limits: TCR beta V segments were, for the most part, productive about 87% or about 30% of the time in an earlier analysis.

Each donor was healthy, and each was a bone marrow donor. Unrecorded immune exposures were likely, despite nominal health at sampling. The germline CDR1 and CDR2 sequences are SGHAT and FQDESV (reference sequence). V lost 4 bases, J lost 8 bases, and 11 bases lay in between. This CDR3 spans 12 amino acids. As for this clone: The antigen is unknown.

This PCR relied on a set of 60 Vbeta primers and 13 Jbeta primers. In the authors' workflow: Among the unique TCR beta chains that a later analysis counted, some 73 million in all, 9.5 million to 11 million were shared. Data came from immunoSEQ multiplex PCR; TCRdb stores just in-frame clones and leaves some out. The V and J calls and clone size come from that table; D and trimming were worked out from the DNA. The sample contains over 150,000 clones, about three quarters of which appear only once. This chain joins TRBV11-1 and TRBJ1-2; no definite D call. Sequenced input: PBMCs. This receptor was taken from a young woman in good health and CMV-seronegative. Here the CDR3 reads CASSSNGVGYTF. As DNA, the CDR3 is TGTGCCAGCAGCTCTAACGGGGTCGGCTACACCTTC.